The rows below give T cell receptor beta chains drawn from one sample of a study of cytomegalovirus exposure and HLA in healthy donors. Produced via immunoSEQ multiplex PCR; TCRdb's table is partial and in-frame only. The table has around 100,000 clones, roughly four fifths seen once; the top ten hold 5.6%. The sample was PBMCs. Source of these receptors: a woman aged 18-29 years in good health and CMV-seropositive. CDR3s include the opening cysteine and the closing phenylalanine or tryptophan.

v_call	j_call	cdr3_aa
TRBV30	TRBJ1-4	CAWISGTESEKLFF
TRBV6-1	TRBJ2-7	CASRTSGRYEQYF
TRBV6-1	TRBJ1-2	CASSEISTVTYGYTF
TRBV5-1	TRBJ2-2	CASSLTADRVDTGELFF
TRBV7-9	TRBJ1-2	CASSPVPGYTF
TRBV4-1	TRBJ1-1	CASSQDVEGITEAFF
TRBV5-6	TRBJ1-2	CASSNRDRVYGYTF
TRBV5-3	TRBJ1-5	CARSLSLLSDRSNQPQHF
TRBV6-1	TRBJ2-7	CASSEKTSGSYEQYF
TRBV30	TRBJ1-3	CAWSHGGSGNTIYF
TRBV5-1	TRBJ2-6	CASSPLDRVIGANVLTF
TRBV5-6	TRBJ2-2	CASSLAYFTGELFF
TRBV7-9	TRBJ2-3	CASSLGIAESTDTQYF
TRBV7-2	TRBJ2-7	CASSSERGLAPSSYEQYF
TRBV4-1	TRBJ2-3	CASSQDRARVGGDTQYF
TRBV5-4	TRBJ2-5	CASSLLTEETQYF
TRBV6-5	TRBJ2-7	CASSYGADVNYEQYF
TRBV28	TRBJ1-5	CASSPSTGGYQPQHF
TRBV6-5	TRBJ1-2	CASRPGQAYGYTF
TRBV6-1	TRBJ2-6	CASRTGGSGANVLTF
TRBV5-6	TRBJ1-4	CASSLAGTGGVKLFF
TRBV7-7	TRBJ2-3	CASSRGTGMGDTQYF
TRBV28	TRBJ2-1	CASSLFRSSYNEQFF
TRBV5-6	TRBJ2-7	CASSFEAPSAGGPSYEQYF
TRBV6-1	TRBJ1-1	CASSEGERLGGTEAFF
TRBV7-3	TRBJ2-7	CASSKDPGTASYEQYF
TRBV6-6	TRBJ2-5	CASSYWSRLEETQYF